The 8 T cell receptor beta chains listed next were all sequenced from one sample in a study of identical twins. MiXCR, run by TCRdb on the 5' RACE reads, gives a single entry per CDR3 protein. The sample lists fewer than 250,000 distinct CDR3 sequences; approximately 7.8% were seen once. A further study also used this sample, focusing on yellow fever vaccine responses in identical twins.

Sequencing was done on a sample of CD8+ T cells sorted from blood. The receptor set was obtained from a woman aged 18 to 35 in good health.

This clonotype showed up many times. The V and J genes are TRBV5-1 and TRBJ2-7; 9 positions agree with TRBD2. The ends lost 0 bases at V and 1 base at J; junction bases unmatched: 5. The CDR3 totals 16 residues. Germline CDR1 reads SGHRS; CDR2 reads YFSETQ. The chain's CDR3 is CASSLAGLAGSYEQYF. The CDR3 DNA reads TGCGCCAGCAGCTTGGCGGGACTAGCAGGGTCCTACGAGCAGTACTTC.

As DNA, the CDR3 is TGTGCCAGCAGCCCCATGACAGGAATGAACACTGAAGCTTTCTTT. Amino acids: CASSPMTGMNTEAFF. The rearrangement uses TRBV3-1 and TRBJ1-1; D is perhaps TRBD1 (6 bases). This CDR3 spans 15 amino acids. The germline V and J ends were trimmed by 4 bases and 0 bases, with 12 bases remaining between them. Germline V lookup: CDR1 LGHDT, CDR2 YNNKEL (reference sequence). Complete variable domain (other parts from reference TRBV3-1 and TRBJ1-1): DTAVSQTPKYLVTQMGNDKSIKCEQNLGHDTMYWYKQDSKKFLKIMFSYNNKELIINETVPNRFSPKSPDKAHLNLHINSLELGDSAVYFCASSPMTGMNTEAFFGQGTRLTVV.

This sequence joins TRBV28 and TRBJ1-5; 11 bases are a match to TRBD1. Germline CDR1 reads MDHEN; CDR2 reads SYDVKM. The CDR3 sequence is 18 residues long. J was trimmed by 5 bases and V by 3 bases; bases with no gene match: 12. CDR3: CASSLGSGQGGWDQPQHF. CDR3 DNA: TGTGCCAGCAGTTTGGGGTCGGGACAGGGGGGTTGGGATCAGCCCCAGCATTTT.

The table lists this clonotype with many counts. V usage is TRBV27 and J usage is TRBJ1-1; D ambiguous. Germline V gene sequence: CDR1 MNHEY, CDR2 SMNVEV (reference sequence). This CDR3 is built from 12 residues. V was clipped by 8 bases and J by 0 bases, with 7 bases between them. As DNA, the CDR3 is TGTGCCAGCGGTCCGATGAACACTGAAGCTTTCTTT. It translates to CASGPMNTEAFF.

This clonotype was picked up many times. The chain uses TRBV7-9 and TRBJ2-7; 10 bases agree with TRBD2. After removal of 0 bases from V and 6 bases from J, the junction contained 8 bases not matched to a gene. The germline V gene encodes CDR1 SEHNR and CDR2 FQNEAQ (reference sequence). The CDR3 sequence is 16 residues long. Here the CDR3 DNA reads TGTGCCAGCAGCTTAGCACCCCTAGCGGGAGTGGCCGAGCAGTACTTC. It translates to CASSLAPLAGVAEQYF.

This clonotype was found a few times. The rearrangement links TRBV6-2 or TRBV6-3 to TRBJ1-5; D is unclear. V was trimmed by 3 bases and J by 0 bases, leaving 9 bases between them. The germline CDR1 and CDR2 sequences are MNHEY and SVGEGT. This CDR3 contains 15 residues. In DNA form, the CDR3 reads TGTGCCAGCAGTTATTCGGGCGGTAGCAATCAGCCCCAGCATTTT. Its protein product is CASSYSGGSNQPQHF.

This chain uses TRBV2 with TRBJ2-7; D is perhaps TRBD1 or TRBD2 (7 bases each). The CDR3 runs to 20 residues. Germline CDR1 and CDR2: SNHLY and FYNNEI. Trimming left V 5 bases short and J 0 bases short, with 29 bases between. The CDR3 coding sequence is TGTGCCAGCAGTTCTACTCGGGACAGCCTCTACTCTAGCGGCTCCTACGAGCAGTACTTC. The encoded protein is CASSSTRDSLYSSGSYEQYF. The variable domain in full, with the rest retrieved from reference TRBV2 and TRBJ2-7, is EPEVTQTPSHQVTQMGQEVILRCVPISNHLYFYWYRQILGQKVEFLVSFYNNEISEKSEIFDDQFSVERPDGSNFTLKIRSTKLEDSAMYFCASSSTRDSLYSSGSYEQYFGPGTRLTVT.

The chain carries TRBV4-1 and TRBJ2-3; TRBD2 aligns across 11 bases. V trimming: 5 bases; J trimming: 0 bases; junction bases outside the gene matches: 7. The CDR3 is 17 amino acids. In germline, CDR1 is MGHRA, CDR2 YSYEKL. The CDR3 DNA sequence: TGCGCCAGCAGCGCTAGCGGGGGGCCGATAAGCACAGATACGCAGTATTTT. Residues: CASSASGGPISTDTQYF.